One and the same sample provided the 19 T cell receptor beta chains below, sequenced in a study of T cell responses to AZD1222 COVID-19 vaccine. Data came from immunoSEQ multiplex PCR; TCRdb stores just in-frame clones and leaves some out. This table has 200,000 to 250,000 clones, approximately 94% appearing once. The sequencing used peripheral blood, collected on day 0 of MenACWY control vaccination. These receptor sequences come from an adult in good health.

The chain joins TRBV19 to TRBJ1-3; 7 bases are a match to TRBD1. Germline values: CDR1 LNHDA, CDR2 SQIVND (reference sequence). With V trimmed by 3 bases and J by 0 bases, 5 bases remained unmatched. This CDR3 is 16 amino acids long. As DNA, the CDR3 is TGTGCCAGTAGTATTGGACAGGAAGGCTCTGGAAACACCATATATTTT. It encodes CASSIGQEGSGNTIYF.

J is TRBJ1-1 and V is TRBV5-1; 9 bases agree with TRBD1. Germline CDR1 and CDR2: SGHRS and YFSETQ. The CDR3 covers 16 residues. Trimming took 4 bases from V and 4 from J; bases not matched to a gene: 11. The CDR3 nucleotides read TGCGCCAGCAGCCTATCCGGGACAGGGCAGGCCACTGAAGCTTTCTTT. Amino acids: CASSLSGTGQATEAFF.

V and J are TRBV4-1 and TRBJ1-1; D not resolved. V lost 1 base and J lost 1, with 13 bases in between. Germline-derived CDR1 and CDR2 are MGHRA and YSYEKL. The CDR3 extends over 16 amino acids. CDR3 DNA sequence: TGCGCCAGCAGCCAAGTCAAATCGCGACCGAACACTGAAGCTTTCTTT. Translation gives CASSQVKSRPNTEAFF.

The gene calls are TRBV19 and TRBJ1-5; perhaps TRBD1 as D (6 bases). This CDR3 has 14 amino acids. The germline V gene has CDR1 LNHDA and CDR2 SQIVND (reference sequence). V lost 6 bases to trimming and J lost 7 bases, with 16 bases between them. This chain's CDR3 is CASRIQGTSQPQHF. The CDR3 DNA reads TGTGCCAGTAGGATACAGGGTACGAGCCAGCCCCAGCATTTT.

The CDR3, as DNA: TGTGCCAGCAGCTTGGACGGGCCGCATGGCTACACCTTC. It yields the protein CASSLDGPHGYTF. The rearrangement links TRBV5-4 to TRBJ1-2; the D is unclear. The CDR3 consists of 13 residues. V dropped 0 bases and J dropped 6 bases, with 9 bases sitting between them. CDR1 SGHNT and CDR2 YYREEE come from the germline V gene (reference sequence).

This chain joins TRBV6-2 or TRBV6-3 and TRBJ1-5; 7 bases are a match to TRBD1. This CDR3 has 14 residues. CDR1 and CDR2 from the germline V gene are MNHEY and SVGEGT. The V and J ends lost 4 bases and 4 bases, in that order; junction bases with no gene match: 4. CDR3 sequence (DNA): TGTGCCAGCAGTTTCGCAGGGGGAAATCAGCCCCAGCATTTT. Translation: CASSFAGGNQPQHF.

The CDR3 sequence is CASSQGPGQGNEKLFF. CDR3 nucleotide sequence: TGCGCCAGCAGCCAGGGACCGGGACAGGGGAACGAAAAACTGTTTTTT. This rearrangement joins TRBV4-3 to TRBJ1-4, with 10 bases lining up with TRBD1. V lost 3 bases and J lost 8; bases outside the gene matches: 9. Germline values: CDR1 LGHNA, CDR2 YSLEER. This CDR3 has 16 amino acids.

In its sample, this clone was seen once. The chain employs TRBV2 and TRBJ2-1; maybe TRBD2 (5 bases). The germline gives CDR1 SNHLY, CDR2 FYNNEI. The CDR3 runs 15 residues. Between the trimmed V and J ends, which lost 6 bases and 3 bases, there was a span of 15 bases. The CDR3 DNA is TGTGCCAGCAGGCCGAGGGCGATTGGCTACAATGAGCAGTTCTTC. This encodes CASRPRAIGYNEQFF.

As to this clone: The sample carries other DNA sequences with the same CDR3. V is TRBV30 and J is TRBJ1-2; perhaps TRBD1 as D (5 bases). The CDR3 totals 12 residues. Germline CDR1 reads GTSNPN; CDR2 reads SVGIG (reference sequence). Trimming took 2 bases from V and 4 from J, leaving 8 bases between them. CDR3 region: CAWSRQFYGYTF. In DNA, the CDR3 is TGTGCCTGGAGTAGACAGTTCTATGGCTACACCTTC.

V gene TRBV5-1 combines with J gene TRBJ2-1; perhaps D is TRBD1 or TRBD2 (7 bases each). CDR1 and CDR2 (germline): SGHRS, YFSETQ. V lost 3 bases to trimming and J lost 0 bases, with 13 bases between them. The CDR3 runs 16 residues. CDR3 residues: CASSSQGGVSYNEQFF. CDR3 coding DNA: TGCGCCAGCAGCTCTCAGGGGGGGGTCTCCTACAATGAGCAGTTCTTC.

The chain links TRBV4-2 to TRBJ1-1; 7 positions agree with TRBD1. The CDR3 contains 16 residues. Germline assignment: CDR1 LGHNA and CDR2 YNFKEQ. The V gene end was trimmed by 0 bases and the J gene end by 4 bases; junction bases not matched to a gene: 8. The CDR3 reads CASSQELEGAGTEAFF. CDR3 nucleotides: TGTGCCAGCAGCCAAGAGCTAGAGGGGGCCGGCACTGAAGCTTTCTTT.

V is TRBV5-1 and J is TRBJ2-7; D possibly matches TRBD1 or TRBD2 (5 bases each). This CDR3 is 13 amino acids long. Looked up from germline, CDR1 is SGHRS and CDR2 is YFSETQ. V was cut by 0 bases and J by 5 bases, with 9 bases left in between. The CDR3 loop is CASSLAGPDEQYF. CDR3 bases: TGCGCCAGCAGCTTGGCGGGGCCCGACGAGCAGTACTTC. Using reference TRBV5-1 and TRBJ2-7 for the parts outside the CDR3, the full variable domain is KAGVTQTPRYLIKTRGQQVTLSCSPISGHRSVSWYQQTPGQGLQFLFEYFSETQRNKGNFPGRFSGRQFSNSRSEMNVSTLELGDSALYLCASSLAGPDEQYFGPGTRLTVT.

The chain recombines TRBV11-3 with TRBJ1-5; D remains ambiguous. This CDR3 has 17 amino acids. The germline V and J ends were trimmed by 0 bases and 2 bases, with 14 bases remaining between them. Looked up from germline, CDR1 is SGHNT and CDR2 is YENEEA. The CDR3: CASSLEGCRLGNQPQHF. The DNA for the CDR3 is TGTGCCAGCAGCTTAGAAGGATGCAGGTTAGGCAATCAGCCCCAGCATTTT.

This clone appeared a single time. The V and J genes are TRBV3-1 (or the pseudogene TRBV3-2) and TRBJ1-1; 7 bases are shared with TRBD1. This CDR3 has 14 amino acids. The germline V gene encodes CDR1 LGHDT and CDR2 YNNKEL (reference sequence). V dropped 4 bases and J dropped 0; count of bases not matched to a gene: 2. The CDR3 loop is CASSPGTVNTEAFF. CDR3 in DNA: TGTGCCAGCAGCCCCGGGACAGTGAACACTGAAGCTTTCTTT.

The chain combines TRBV19 with TRBJ2-3, with 8 nucleotides matching TRBD1. Looked up from germline, CDR1 is LNHDA and CDR2 is SQIVND (reference sequence). With 3 bases clipped from V and 4 bases from J, the junction kept 6 bases outside the gene matches. This CDR3 spans 15 amino acids. The CDR3 nucleotides are TGTGCCAGTAGTATTCACAGGGGGGCGGCAGATACGCAGTATTTT. Translated: CASSIHRGAADTQYF.

The J gene is TRBJ1-1, the V gene TRBV18; 10 positions match TRBD1. With 3 bases clipped from V and 7 bases from J, the junction kept 2 bases outside the gene matches. Germline assignment: CDR1 KGHSH and CDR2 LQKENI. This CDR3 spans 13 amino acids. CDR3 region: CASSPGQGGEAFF. CDR3 nucleotide sequence: TGTGCCAGCTCACCCGGACAGGGGGGTGAAGCTTTCTTT.

This chain links TRBV27 with TRBJ1-4; D is unresolved. The V end was cut by 0 bases, the J end by 2 bases, with 7 bases between. CDR1 is MNHEY, CDR2 SMNVEV, per germline (reference sequence). The CDR3 contains 15 residues. CDR3 sequence: CASSLSLGTNEKLFF. In nucleotides, the CDR3 is TGTGCCAGCAGTTTATCTTTGGGGACTAATGAAAAACTGTTTTTT. Full variable domain (remainder filled in from reference TRBV27 and TRBJ1-4): EAQVTQNPRYLITVTGKKLTVTCSQNMNHEYMSWYRQDPGLGLRQIYYSMNVEVTDKGDVPEGYKVSRKEKRNFPLILESPSPNQTSLYFCASSLSLGTNEKLFFGSGTQLSVL.

This clone was seen only a few times. This chain joins TRBV7-9 and TRBJ2-7; 11 nucleotides agree with TRBD1. V lost 4 bases, J lost 4 bases, and 3 bases stayed unmatched. The CDR3 is made up of 14 amino acids. CDR1 and CDR2 from the germline V gene are SEHNR and FQNEAQ (reference sequence). CDR3 loop: CASSSGTGGYEQYF. The CDR3 region has the DNA TGTGCCAGCAGCTCAGGGACAGGGGGGTACGAGCAGTACTTC.

The genes are TRBV5-4 and TRBJ2-7; D perhaps matches TRBD1 (5 bases). The CDR3 extends over 13 amino acids. Trimming took off 0 bases at V and 1 base at J, with 5 bases between the two ends. Germline CDR1 SGHNT, CDR2 YYREEE (reference sequence). The DNA for the CDR3 is TGTGCCAGCAGCTTGGCAGGGTCCTACGAGCAGTACTTC. It translates to CASSLAGSYEQYF.